This T cell receptor beta chain is drawn from a study of cytomegalovirus exposure and HLA in healthy donors. Points from the study as a whole: Reports state that TCR beta sequences accurately predicted most subjects' HLA-A and HLA-B alleles.

This clone was observed once. The target antigen is unknown. Amplification used 60 Vbeta primers and 13 Jbeta primers. TCRdb's copy holds only in-frame clones and misses some; the assay was immunoSEQ multiplex PCR. The table has approximately 150,000 clones, about 69% seen once; the top ten hold around 2.3%. Germline V gives CDR1 SEHNR, CDR2 FQNEAQ (reference sequence). V lost 4 bases and J 4 bases, leaving 13 bases between the germline ends. The CDR3 extends over 15 amino acids. The chain employs TRBV7-9 and TRBJ1-4, with D perhaps matching TRBD1 (6 bases). Specimen: PBMCs. The sequence derives from a human donor in good health. CDR3 region: CASSSYRVDNEKLFF. The DNA for the CDR3 is TGTGCCAGCAGCTCTTACAGGGTCGATAATGAAAAACTGTTTTTT.